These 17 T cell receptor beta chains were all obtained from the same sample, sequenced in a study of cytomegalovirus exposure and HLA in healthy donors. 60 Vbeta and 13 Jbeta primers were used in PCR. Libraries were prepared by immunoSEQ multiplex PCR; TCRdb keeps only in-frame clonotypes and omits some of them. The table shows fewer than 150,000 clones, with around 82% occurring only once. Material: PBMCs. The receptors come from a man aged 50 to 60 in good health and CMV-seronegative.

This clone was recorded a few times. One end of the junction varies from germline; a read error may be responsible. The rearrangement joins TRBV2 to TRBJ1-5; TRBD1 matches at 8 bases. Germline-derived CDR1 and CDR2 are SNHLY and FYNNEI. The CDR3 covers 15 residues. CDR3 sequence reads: CASSEDRGINQPQHF. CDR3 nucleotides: TGTGCCAGCAGCGAAGACAGGGGCATAAATCAGCCCCAGCATTTT. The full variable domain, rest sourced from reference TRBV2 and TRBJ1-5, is EPEVTQTPSHQVTQMGQEVILRCVPISNHLYFYWYRQILGQKVEFLVSFYNNEISEKSEIFDDQFSVERPDGSNFTLKIRSTKLEDSAMYFCASSEDRGINQPQHFGDGTRLSIL.

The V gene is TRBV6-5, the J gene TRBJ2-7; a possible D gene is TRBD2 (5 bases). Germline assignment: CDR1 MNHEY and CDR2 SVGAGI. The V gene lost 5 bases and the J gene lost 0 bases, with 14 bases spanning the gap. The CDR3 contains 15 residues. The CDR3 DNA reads TGTGCCAGCAGTCCCCAGGAGCGGCACTCCTACGAGCAGTACTTC. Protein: CASSPQERHSYEQYF.

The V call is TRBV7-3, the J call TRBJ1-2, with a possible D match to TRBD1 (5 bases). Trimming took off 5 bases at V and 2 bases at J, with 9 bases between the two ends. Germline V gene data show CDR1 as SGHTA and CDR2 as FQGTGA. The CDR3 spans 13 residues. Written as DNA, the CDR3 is TGTGCCAGCAGCCTCAGGGCCAACTATGGCTACACCTTC. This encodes CASSLRANYGYTF.

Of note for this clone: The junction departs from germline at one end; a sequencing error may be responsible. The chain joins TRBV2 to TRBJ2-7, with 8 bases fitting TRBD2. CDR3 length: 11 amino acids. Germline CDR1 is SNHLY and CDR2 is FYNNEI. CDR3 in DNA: TGTGCCATAGGACTAGCCTACGAGCGGTACTTC. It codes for CAIGLAYERYF.

CDR3 nucleotide sequence: TGCGCCAGCAGCCTATCTGACGGGGGGAACACTGAAGCTTTCTTT. It yields the protein CASSLSDGGNTEAFF. The rearrangement joins TRBV4-3 to TRBJ1-1; possibly TRBD1 for D (5 bases). Germline assignment: CDR1 LGHNA and CDR2 YSLEER. The CDR3 is 15 amino acids. V was pared by 4 bases and J by 1 base, with 13 bases between.

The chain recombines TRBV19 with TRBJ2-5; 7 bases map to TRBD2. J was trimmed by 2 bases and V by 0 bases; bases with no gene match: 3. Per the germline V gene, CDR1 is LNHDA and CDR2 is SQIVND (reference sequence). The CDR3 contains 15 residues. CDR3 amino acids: CASSIDVGLQETQYF. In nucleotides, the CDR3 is TGTGCCAGTAGTATAGATGTGGGACTACAAGAGACCCAGTACTTC.

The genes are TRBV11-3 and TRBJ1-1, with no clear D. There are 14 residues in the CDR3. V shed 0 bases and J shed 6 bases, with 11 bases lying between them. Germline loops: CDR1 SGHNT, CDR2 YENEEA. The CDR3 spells CASSLDRLRAEAFF. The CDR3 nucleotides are TGTGCCAGCAGCTTAGATCGTCTGAGGGCTGAAGCTTTCTTT.

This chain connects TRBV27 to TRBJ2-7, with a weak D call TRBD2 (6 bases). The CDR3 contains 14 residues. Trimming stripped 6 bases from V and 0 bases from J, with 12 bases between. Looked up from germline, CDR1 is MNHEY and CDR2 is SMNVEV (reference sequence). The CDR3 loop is CASRPDYLSYEQYF. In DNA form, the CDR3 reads TGTGCCAGCAGACCGGACTATCTCTCCTACGAGCAGTACTTC.

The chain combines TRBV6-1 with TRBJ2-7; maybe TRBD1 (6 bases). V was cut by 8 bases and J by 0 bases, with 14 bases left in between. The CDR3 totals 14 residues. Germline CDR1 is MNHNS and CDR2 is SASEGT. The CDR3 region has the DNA TGTGCCAGCTACGCAGGGGACGTCTCCTACGAGCAGTACTTC. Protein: CASYAGDVSYEQYF.

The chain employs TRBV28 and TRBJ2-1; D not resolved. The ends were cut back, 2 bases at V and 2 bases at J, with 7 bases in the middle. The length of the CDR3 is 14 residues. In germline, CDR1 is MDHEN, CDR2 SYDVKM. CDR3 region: CASSLAQAYNEQFF. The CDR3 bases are TGTGCCAGCAGTTTAGCGCAGGCCTACAATGAGCAGTTCTTC.

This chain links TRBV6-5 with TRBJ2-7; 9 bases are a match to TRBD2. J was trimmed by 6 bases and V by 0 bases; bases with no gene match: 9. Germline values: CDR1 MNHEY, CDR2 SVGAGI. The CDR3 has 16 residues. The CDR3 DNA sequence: TGTGCCAGCAGTTACTCGTCGGGACTAGCCCCTCTCGAGCAGTACTTC. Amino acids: CASSYSSGLAPLEQYF.

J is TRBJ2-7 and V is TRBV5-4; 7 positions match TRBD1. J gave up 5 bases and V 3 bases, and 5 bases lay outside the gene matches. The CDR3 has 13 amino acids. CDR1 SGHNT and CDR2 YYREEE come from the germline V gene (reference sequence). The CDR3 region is CASSSGQKDEQYF. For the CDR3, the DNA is TGTGCCAGCAGCTCGGGACAGAAGGACGAGCAGTACTTC.

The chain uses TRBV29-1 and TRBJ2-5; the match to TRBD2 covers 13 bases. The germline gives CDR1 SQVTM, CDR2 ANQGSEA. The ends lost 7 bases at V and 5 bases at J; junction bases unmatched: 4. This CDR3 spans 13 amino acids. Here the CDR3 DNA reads TGCAGCGCCAGACTAGCGGGAGGCGAGACCCAGTACTTC. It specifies CSARLAGGETQYF.

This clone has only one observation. The CDR3 DNA sequence: TGTGCCAGCACCCGAAGAGGGCTTGGAGCGGTGGAGACCCAGTACTTC. Its protein product is CASTRRGLGAVETQYF. The V and J genes are TRBV27 and TRBJ2-5; maybe TRBD2 (5 bases). CDR3 length: 16 amino acids. The germline CDR1 and CDR2 sequences are MNHEY and SMNVEV (reference sequence). Trimming stripped 7 bases from V and 5 bases from J, with 23 bases between.

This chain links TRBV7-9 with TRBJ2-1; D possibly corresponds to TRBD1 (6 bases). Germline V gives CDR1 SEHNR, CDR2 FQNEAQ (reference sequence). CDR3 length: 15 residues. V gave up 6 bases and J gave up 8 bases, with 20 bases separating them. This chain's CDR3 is CASSSRTDIIYEQFF. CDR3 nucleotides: TGTGCCAGCAGTTCCAGGACAGATATAATCTATGAGCAGTTCTTC.

Written as DNA, the CDR3 is TGTGCCAGCAGTGAAGCGGGACAGGGATGGTCCTACGAGCAGTACTTC. It encodes CASSEAGQGWSYEQYF. The V and J genes are TRBV6-1 and TRBJ2-7; 9 bases agree with TRBD1. The V segment lost 0 bases and the J segment 1 base; nucleotides outside the gene matches: 4. Germline V CDR1 and CDR2: MNHNS, SASEGT. The CDR3 length is 16 residues.

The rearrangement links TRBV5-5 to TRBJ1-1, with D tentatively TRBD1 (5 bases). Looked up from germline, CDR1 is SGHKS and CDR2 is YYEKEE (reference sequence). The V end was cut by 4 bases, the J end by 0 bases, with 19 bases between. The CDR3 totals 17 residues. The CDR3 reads CASSPEGRLDLNTEAFF. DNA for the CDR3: TGTGCCAGCAGCCCGGAGGGGCGATTGGACCTGAACACTGAAGCTTTCTTT. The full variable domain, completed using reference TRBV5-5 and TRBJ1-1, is DAGVTQSPTHLIKTRGQQVTLRCSPISGHKSVSWYQQVLGQGPQFIFQYYEKEERGRGNFPDRFSARQFPNYSSELNVNALLLGDSALYLCASSPEGRLDLNTEAFFGQGTRLTVV.